This T cell receptor beta chain originates from a study of T-cell memory formation after mild COVID-19. The overall study: Clusters of TCRs were largely donor specific. Whole-study results and caveats: Unconfirmed was the SARS-CoV-2 specificity of second-wave clones that peaked on day 37.

CDR1 is SGHRS and CDR2 is YFSETQ in the germline V gene. The CDR3 is made up of 15 amino acids. Trimming at V came to 0 bases and at J to 6 bases, leaving 2 bases not matched to a gene. Notes on this clonotype: The antigen is not known.

TCRdb itself ran the 5' RACE reads through MiXCR, one entry per CDR3 protein. The sample has 450,000 or so distinct CDR3 sequences, 20% seen once; the top ten hold more than 8%. The chain carries TRBV5-1 and TRBJ2-1, with 11 bases matching TRBD1. Sequencing was done on a sample of PBMCs or a T cell subset sorted from them (not recorded which). This receptor was identified in an adult woman who had mild COVID-19 (a few samples of this study predate the infection). Cell type and time point are not known. CDR3 in amino acids: CASSLGTGGFNEQFF. CDR3 DNA sequence: TGCGCCAGCAGCTTGGGGACAGGGGGCTTCAATGAGCAGTTCTTC.